This T cell receptor (beta chain) is drawn from a study of shared clonotypes between healthy human individuals. Regarding the study as a whole: Sampling covered blood only; tissue repertoires likely differ. As a rule, naive subsets had a larger estimated richness than memory subsets.

Naive CD8 cells comprised CD45RO-negative, CCR7-positively selected cells, excluding terminally differentiated effector memory CD45RA+ cells. Recent acute infections and vaccinations were absent in the healthy HIV-negative adult donors. Germline CDR1 MDHEN, CDR2 SYDVKM. This CDR3 region has 17 residues. Deletions cut 6 bases from V and 0 bases from J, with 17 bases between. The authors loaded about 0.2 ug DNA, 25,000 to 30,000 T cell genomes, into sorted-subset replicate PCRs. Data came from immunoSEQ multiplex PCR; TCRdb stores just in-frame clones and leaves some out. The sample lists approximately 600,000 clones, about 95% occurring once. Worth noting for this clone: Its cognate antigen is unknown.

The sequencing input was naive CD8+ T cells sorted from blood. The chain uses TRBV28 and TRBJ1-4; D is uncertain. The receptor was derived from a woman in her twenties or thirties in good health. The CDR3 protein is CASSRLGGSATNEKLFF. The CDR3 DNA reads TGTGCCAGCAGCCGTCTCGGAGGTTCTGCAACTAATGAAAAACTGTTTTTT.